The TCR beta chain under discussion was sequenced for a study of blood T cell repertoires in COVID-19. Across the whole study: The United States, Italy and Spain were the sources of the acute and convalescent COVID-19 samples. Sources were T cells, B-cell-depleted T cells, or PBMCs; the material itself was cDNA or gDNA.

Original handling: Quantification of nucleated cells was approximated via reference gene primer amplification. Measured with immunoSEQ multiplex PCR; TCRdb has only the in-frame clones, and not every one. The DNA was the basis for D and trimming; V, J and clone size are from that table. The sample includes 150,000 to 200,000 clones, about 79% of them seen just once. Per germline, CDR1 LNHDA and CDR2 SQIVND (reference sequence). This CDR3 has 15 amino acids. V trimming: 9 bases; J trimming: 10 bases; junction bases outside the gene matches: 11. This clone was observed a handful of times. Source material: peripheral blood. The receptor comes from a woman in her 70s with acute or convalescent COVID-19. The rearrangement uses TRBV19 and TRBJ2-2; 13 bases line up with TRBD2. CDR3 region: CASRRTSGRKEELFF. The CDR3 region has the DNA TGTGCCAGCCGGAGGACTAGCGGGAGAAAAGAGGAGCTGTTTTTT. Together with reference TRBV19 and TRBJ2-2, the CDR3 gives the full variable domain: DGGITQSPKYLFRKEGQNVTLSCEQNLNHDAMYWYRQDPGQGLRLIYYSQIVNDFQKGDIAEGYSVSREKKESFPLTVTSAQKNPTAFYLCASRRTSGRKEELFFGEGSRLTVL.